The 9 T cell receptor beta chains listed next were all sequenced from one sample in a study of regulatory T cells in long-lasting Graves disease. The time point: newly diagnosed GD, antithyroid drugs for less than 3 months. After RNA was extracted from PBMCs, the TCR library was made from it. For TCR beta, libraries came from iRepertoire HTBI primers and Arm-PCR of CDR3 regions. MiXCR, run by TCRdb on the multiplex PCR reads, gives a single entry per CDR3 protein. The table lists 450,000 to 600,000 distinct CDR3 sequences, about a sixth of them singletons. Separately, the same data were catalogued under a study of T cells in Graves' hyperthyroidism and ophthalmopathy.

The sequences come from peripheral blood mononuclear cells (PBMCs), collected at new diagnosis, from a patient treated with antithyroid drugs. The receptors were sampled from a man in his forties with Graves disease.

The chain uses TRBV10-1 and TRBJ2-1; 10 bases align to TRBD1. Looked up from germline, CDR1 is WNHNN and CDR2 is SYGVQD (reference sequence). The CDR3 length is 13 residues. The V gene end was trimmed by 10 bases and the J gene end by 5 bases; junction bases not matched to a gene: 5. The DNA for the CDR3 is TGCGCCACCGGGACAGGGGCGGACAATGAGCAGTTCTTC. As protein: CATGTGADNEQFF.

The chain links TRBV19 to TRBJ2-2; 7 nucleotides agree with TRBD2. The V and J ends lost 5 bases and 6 bases, in that order; junction bases with no gene match: 9. This CDR3 is 15 amino acids long. Germline V gives CDR1 LNHDA, CDR2 SQIVND (reference sequence). The CDR3 coding sequence is TGTGCCAGTAGTGGTCTCGGACTAGTGGCCGGGGAGCTGTTTTTT. Translated: CASSGLGLVAGELFF.

The sample holds many counts of this clonotype. The chain couples TRBV27 to TRBJ1-2, with 12 bases that match TRBD1. From germline, CDR1 is MNHEY and CDR2 SMNVEV (reference sequence). CDR3 length: 14 residues. With 8 bases clipped from V and 5 bases from J, the junction kept 6 bases outside the gene matches. CDR3 nucleotides: TGTGCCAGCCCGGGACAGGGGGCATGGTATGGCTACACCTTC. The encoded protein is CASPGQGAWYGYTF.

The chain joins TRBV29-1 to TRBJ2-3, with TRBD1 matching over 7 bases. This CDR3 has 15 residues. Per the germline V gene, CDR1 is SQVTM and CDR2 is ANQGSEA. J gave up 2 bases and V 7 bases, and 12 bases lay outside the gene matches. The CDR3 DNA reads as TGCAGCGGGACACGAACCGGGACAGTCACAGATACGCAGTATTTT. This encodes CSGTRTGTVTDTQYF.

Many counts were recorded for this clonotype. Mismatch with germline at one junction end may stem from a read error. The chain couples TRBV5-1 to TRBJ2-2, with a tentative D call TRBD1 (6 bases). Germline V lookup: CDR1 SGHRS, CDR2 YFSETQ. The CDR3 covers 13 residues. In DNA, the CDR3 is TGTGCCAGCAGCTCGGACAGCTTGAGGGAGCTGTTTTTT. Amino acid sequence: CASSSDSLRELFF.

As concerns this clonotype: One junction end disagrees with the germline gene, perhaps due to a read error. The chain couples TRBV28 to TRBJ2-7; 7 positions agree with TRBD1. Germline V lookup: CDR1 MDHEN, CDR2 SYDVKM. The CDR3 spans 15 residues. DNA for the CDR3: TGTGCCAGCAGTCCAGGACAGGTTAAATATTACGGGCAGTACTTC. Translated: CASSPGQVKYYGQYF.

The J gene is TRBJ2-3, the V gene TRBV10-2; maybe TRBD1 (5 bases). The CDR3 runs 14 residues. Trimming pared 7 bases from V and 2 bases from J, leaving 13 bases between. CDR1 and CDR2 (germline): WSHSY, SAAADI. DNA of the CDR3: TGCGCCAGCACTGGGGCAGGTAACACAGATACGCAGTATTTT. Residues: CASTGAGNTDTQYF.

The J gene is TRBJ1-5, the V gene TRBV7-2, with unresolved D. V was cut by 1 base and J by 5 bases, with 12 bases left in between. This CDR3 is 15 amino acids long. Per the germline V gene, CDR1 is SGHTA and CDR2 is FQGNSA. CDR3 loop: CASSLEATWDQPQHF. The DNA for the CDR3 is TGTGCCAGCAGCTTAGAAGCGACGTGGGATCAGCCCCAGCATTTT.

This clonotype was found a few times. A much more abundant neighbour one base away suggests this may be a read error. The V and J genes are TRBV28 and TRBJ2-1, with a weak D call TRBD2 (6 bases). From germline, CDR1 is MDHEN and CDR2 SYDVKM. This CDR3 region has 18 residues. V gave up 5 bases and J gave up 14 bases, with 34 bases separating them. The CDR3 is CASSQFAVGPLGGGEKFF. The CDR3 DNA follows: TGTGCCAGCAGTCAATTCGCGGTAGGGCCCCTTGGTGGCGGGGAGAAGTTCTTC.